This TCR beta chain came from a study of T cell responses to AZD1222 COVID-19 vaccine. Findings of the study overall: Only six individuals given AZD1222 were seropositive at baseline. Donors were chiefly white British, with a greater number of females, and clonal diversity was perhaps underestimated.

Comments on this clone: No antigen is known for it.

Generated by immunoSEQ multiplex PCR, the TCRdb table keeps only in-frame clones and is missing some. The sample contains 90,000 to 120,000 clones, roughly 85% of which appear only once. This CDR3 has 15 residues. The V gene's germline CDR1 is SGHAT and CDR2 FQNNGV. V lost 5 bases to trimming and J lost 0 bases, with 11 bases between them. The chain employs TRBV11-2 and TRBJ1-5; no firm D call. The clonotype originates from an adult who received the AZD1222 COVID-19 vaccine. The sample in question was peripheral blood, obtained 28 days after the second AZD1222 dose. CDR3 nucleotide sequence: TGTGCCAGCAGCGCCGGCAGCCATAGCAATCAGCCCCAGCATTTT. Translating gives CASSAGSHSNQPQHF.